This is a list of T cell receptor beta chains from one sample in a study of T cells in localized non-small cell lung cancer. The data were produced by immunoSEQ multiplex PCR, yet TCRdb's version contains in-frame clones alone and is incomplete. The sample shows some 82,000 clones, around 81% of them seen only once. The source material was PBMCs, sampled before any cancer treatment. The source of these receptors is a man between 40 and 70 years old with stage II squamous cell lung carcinoma. Each CDR3 is given with its conserved first and last residue. The order of the fields is V gene, CDR3 protein.

V: TRBV19; CDR3: CASSMVRQPQHF
V: TRBV7-3; CDR3: CASTLGGRRTDTQYF
V: TRBV9; CDR3: CASSVGPGEGVQYF
V: TRBV6-6; CDR3: CASRNNEQFF
V: TRBV10-3; CDR3: CAISDLIEAFF
V: TRBV27; CDR3: CASSLGGYSGNTIYF
V: TRBV7-9; CDR3: CASSLSGQETQYF
V: TRBV19; CDR3: CASSSAGVAKNIQYF
V: TRBV5-1; CDR3: CASSLGDRSNYGYTF
V: TRBV4-1; CDR3: CASSQETSGGRETQYF
V: TRBV28; CDR3: CASSPLAGYEQYF
V: TRBV5-4; CDR3: CASSPSAGWEETQYF
V: TRBV4-3; CDR3: CASSQERAGVNEKLFF
V: TRBV5-1; CDR3: CASSFDFVSEAFF
V: TRBV5-5; CDR3: CASSSRWGFTEAFF
V: TRBV29-1; CDR3: CSVSGQGNQPQHF
V: TRBV6-6; CDR3: CASSFGYGYTF
V: TRBV4-1; CDR3: CASSQGIGGGSYEQYF
V: TRBV7-8; CDR3: CASNQAGGLNTGELFF
V: TRBV9; CDR3: CASSVGLGISDEQYF
V: TRBV7-9; CDR3: CASSPRAGSLTDTQYF
V: TRBV19; CDR3: CASIRDHMNTEAFF
V: TRBV28; CDR3: CASPSRDRDMNTEAFF
V: TRBV6-1; CDR3: CASSPGGPLGTEAFF
V: TRBV7-3; CDR3: CASSLSGPSGANVLTF
V: TRBV5-6; CDR3: CASSLAKLAKNIQYF
V: TRBV19; CDR3: CASQLATTDTQYF
V: TRBV11-2; CDR3: CASSLWGQGGILNTEAFF
V: TRBV5-6; CDR3: CASSLTGMDEKLFF
V: TRBV5-1; CDR3: CASSPGTATLRMGTNEKLFF
V: TRBV28; CDR3: CASTGDGIYGYTF
V: TRBV4-1; CDR3: CASSQEPGTATYEQYF
V: TRBV7-8; CDR3: CASSLVGWLWNSPLHF
V: TRBV5-4; CDR3: CASSFAGGYEQYF
V: TRBV7-9; CDR3: CASSLNTGTEAFF
V: TRBV14; CDR3: CASSQEGYYEQYF
V: TRBV9; CDR3: CASSVGPAGDAEQYF
V: TRBV18; CDR3: CASSPRGGYEQYF
V: TRBV2; CDR3: CASSRSGGTDTQYF
V: TRBV6-6; CDR3: CASTQEFDTEAFF
V: TRBV7-6; CDR3: CASSPMSGPYQPQHF
V: TRBV28; CDR3: CASSLTYNEQFF
V: TRBV7-3; CDR3: CASSRIFEVGRAGGELFF
V: TRBV6-5; CDR3: CASSLGWSYEQYF
V: TRBV18; CDR3: CASSPIKERGQYF
V: TRBV6-5; CDR3: CASSYSGQGGYTF
V: TRBV5-5; CDR3: CASSLATRQPQHF
V: TRBV20-1; CDR3: CSVHEFPEAFF
V: TRBV4-3; CDR3: CASSQDRWQISYEQYF
V: TRBV9; CDR3: CASSASPFGGENTEAFF
V: TRBV7-8; CDR3: CASSLMWGPGNQPQHF
V: TRBV25-1; CDR3: CASSAGGNTEAFF
V: TRBV5-4; CDR3: CASSPGGGLSSYEQYF
V: TRBV28; CDR3: CASSPPARGLTQYF
V: TRBV19; CDR3: CASSMVERSNQPQHF